This T cell receptor beta chain comes out of a study of T-cell reconstitution after alpha-beta-depleted transplantation in children. Germline V gene lookup returns CDR1 DFQATT and CDR2 SNEGSKA (reference sequence). CDR3 length: 14 amino acids. Trimming took off 1 base at V and 4 bases at J, with 14 bases between the two ends. Unique molecular identifiers were used in preparing the TCRbeta library. TCRdb itself ran the PCR reads through MiXCR, one entry per CDR3 protein. Among 300,000 to 400,000 distinct CDR3 sequences listed, approximately 23% were seen once. The V gene is TRBV20-1, the J gene TRBJ2-7, with D possibly matching TRBD2 (6 bases). The TCR was taken from a male patient aged 10 to 17 who had a stem cell transplant for acute lymphoblastic leukemia, so the T cells may come from the graft donor. This material consisted of PBMCs, mostly from graft donor cells, taken 180 days after TCRalphabeta/CD19-depleted stem cell transplant. The CDR3 nucleotides are TGCAGTGCTAGAGGATCTAGCGTAGTATACGAGCAGTACTTC. Its protein is CSARGSSVVYEQYF.